Presented here are 13 T cell receptor beta chains from one specimen sequenced in a study of spatial heterogeneity in lung cancer. Using its own MiXCR run on the 5' RACE reads, TCRdb lists one record per CDR3 protein. The table records about 48,000 distinct CDR3 sequences, roughly 5% of them present only once. Time point in this sample: sample taken at primary tumor resection. No cell sorting; template was whole RNA from tumor, lung tissue or PBMC. This specimen consisted of PBMCs, obtained at surgery. The receptors were sampled from a male donor with early-stage non-small cell lung cancer.

In its sample, this clonotype was seen many times. The J gene is TRBJ2-3, the V gene TRBV28; the D is unclear. This CDR3 is 14 amino acids long. Between the trimmed V and J ends, which lost 4 bases and 6 bases, there was a span of 14 bases. The germline gives CDR1 MDHEN, CDR2 SYDVKM. CDR3 region: CASSSPATQDTQYF. The CDR3 bases are TGTGCCAGCAGTTCTCCCGCCACACAGGATACGCAGTATTTT.

This clonotype was recorded many times. V and J are TRBV19 and TRBJ2-1; D is unresolved. The CDR3 is 11 amino acids. Germline V gives CDR1 LNHDA, CDR2 SQIVND (reference sequence). The V and J ends lost 6 bases and 5 bases respectively, with 5 bases between them. The CDR3 sequence is CASRQNNEQFF. The CDR3 region has the DNA TGTGCCAGTAGGCAGAACAATGAGCAGTTCTTC.

This clonotype was seen ten or more times. This chain's CDR3 is CASSLGLYTGELFF. As DNA, the CDR3 is TGTGCCAGCAGCTTAGGACTCTATACCGGGGAGCTGTTTTTT. This rearrangement joins TRBV7-8 to TRBJ2-2; D is uncertain. The germline V gene encodes CDR1 SGHVS and CDR2 FQNEAQ. V was shortened by 1 base and J by 5 bases, with 8 bases between the two germline ends. The CDR3 is made up of 14 amino acids.

The chain links TRBV4-1 to TRBJ2-7; D remains unclear. The CDR3 covers 14 residues. V lost 0 bases to trimming and J lost 3 bases, with 9 bases between them. Germline CDR1 and CDR2: MGHRA and YSYEKL. CDR3 nucleotides: TGCGCCAGCAGCCAAGACGTGTTTATCTACGAGCAGTACTTC. Translation: CASSQDVFIYEQYF.

This clonotype was counted ten times or more. V usage is TRBV4-1 and J usage is TRBJ2-6; D ambiguous. Germline CDR1 MGHRA, CDR2 YSYEKL. V was shortened by 6 bases and J by 0 bases, with 15 bases between the two germline ends. CDR3 length: 17 amino acids. CDR3 protein: CASRPEVFGSGANVLTF. The CDR3 bases are TGCGCCAGCAGGCCAGAAGTATTTGGCTCTGGGGCCAACGTCCTGACTTTC.

This clonotype occurred many times. The chain employs TRBV7-2 and TRBJ2-4; D possibly corresponds to TRBD2 (6 bases). Trimming took off 5 bases at V and 6 bases at J, with 11 bases between the two ends. Germline-derived CDR1 and CDR2 are SGHTA and FQGNSA. The CDR3 extends over 13 amino acids. The CDR3 protein is CASSTGTVNIQYF. CDR3 nucleotides: TGTGCCAGCAGCACCGGGACTGTAAACATTCAGTACTTC.

This clonotype came up many times. The rearrangement links TRBV29-1 to TRBJ1-1; tentatively, D is TRBD1 (6 bases). V was cut by 7 bases and J by 1 base, with 13 bases left in between. The CDR3 runs to 13 residues. The germline gives CDR1 SQVTM, CDR2 ANQGSEA. Here the CDR3 reads CSGWTVTNTEAFF. In DNA, the CDR3 is TGCAGCGGGTGGACAGTTACGAACACTGAAGCTTTCTTT.

The sample holds many counts of this clonotype. V gene TRBV28 combines with J gene TRBJ1-5, with 9 positions matching TRBD1. After removal of 6 bases from V and 2 bases from J, the junction contained 14 bases not matched to a gene. The CDR3 covers 18 residues. Germline CDR1 reads MDHEN; CDR2 reads SYDVKM. The DNA of the CDR3 is TGTGCCAGCAGAAACAGGGGGCTGAGGTTGAAGGGCAATCAGCCCCAGCATTTT. Residues: CASRNRGLRLKGNQPQHF. Filled out from reference TRBV28 and TRBJ1-5, the complete variable domain reads DVKVTQSSRYLVKRTGEKVFLECVQDMDHENMFWYRQDPGLGLRLIYFSYDVKMKEKGDIPEGYSVSREKKERFSLILESASTNQTSMYLCASRNRGLRLKGNQPQHFGDGTRLSIL.

This clonotype was detected many times. The J gene is TRBJ2-3, the V gene TRBV4-2; TRBD1 aligns across 9 bases. The V segment lost 2 bases and the J segment 3 bases; nucleotides outside the gene matches: 3. Per the germline V gene, CDR1 is LGHNA and CDR2 is YNFKEQ. CDR3 size: 15 residues. The CDR3 DNA reads as TGTGCCAGCAGCCAAAGACAGGGGGGGACAGATACGCAGTATTTT. This gives the protein CASSQRQGGTDTQYF.

Ten or more counts support this clonotype. The chain has TRBV4-1 and TRBJ2-7; D is undetermined. Deletions cut 0 bases from V and 1 base from J, with 7 bases between. Germline V gene sequence: CDR1 MGHRA, CDR2 YSYEKL. The CDR3 is 14 residues long. The DNA for the CDR3 is TGCGCCAGCAGCCAAGATGTGGGGTCCTACGAGCAGTACTTC. Its protein product is CASSQDVGSYEQYF.

This clonotype was picked up many times. The V and J genes are TRBV4-1 and TRBJ2-5, with D tentatively TRBD1 (6 bases). The germline V gene encodes CDR1 MGHRA and CDR2 YSYEKL. V lost 0 bases and J 4 bases, leaving 6 bases between the germline ends. This CDR3 has 13 amino acids. As DNA, the CDR3 is TGCGCCAGCAGCCAAGAAGGGGGAGAGACCCAGTACTTC. Protein product: CASSQEGGETQYF.

The sample holds many counts of this clonotype. V gene TRBV2 combines with J gene TRBJ2-5, with TRBD1 matching over 9 bases. Germline V gene lookup returns CDR1 SNHLY and CDR2 FYNNEI. This CDR3 region has 14 residues. Losses at the gene ends were 6 bases for V and 7 bases for J; bases not matched to a gene: 9. For the CDR3, the DNA is TGTGCCAGCAGCGCGACCCGGGGACAGGGGACCCAGTACTTC. Translating gives CASSATRGQGTQYF.

Ten or more counts support this clonotype. This chain uses TRBV5-4 with TRBJ2-1; the match to TRBD1 covers 10 bases. Germline lookup yields CDR1 SGHNT and CDR2 YYREEE (reference sequence). The V and J ends lost 4 bases and 4 bases, in that order; junction bases with no gene match: 11. The CDR3 covers 17 residues. This chain's CDR3 is CASSAMLPGQGYNEQFF. In DNA form, the CDR3 reads TGTGCCAGCAGCGCTATGCTTCCGGGACAGGGGTACAATGAGCAGTTCTTC.